The T cell receptor beta chain described here comes from a study of blood T cells in healthy people across ages. Study conclusions and caveats: Per million T cells, TCR beta diversity dropped roughly linearly as age increased. The study regarded diversity estimates from one million T cells as underestimates.

With 4 bases removed from V and 6 bases from J, the gap between germline ends came to 19 bases. Germline CDR1 reads SGHVS; CDR2 reads FNYEAQ. CDR3 length: 16 amino acids. Comments on this clonotype: Its target is not known.

Then a second PCR, running roughly 7 to 11 cycles, was carried out with a sample-barcoded 5' primer and a J-beta primer mix. One entry per CDR3 protein results from TCRdb running MiXCR on the 5' RACE reads. Among over a million distinct CDR3 sequences listed, 42% were seen once. Sample donors were healthy Caucasian individuals that came from Russia, aged 6 to 90. The origin of this receptor is a woman under 30 in good health. V usage is TRBV7-6 and J usage is TRBJ2-1; perhaps TRBD2 as D (6 bases). What was sequenced was blood. The CDR3 nucleotides read TGTGCCAGCAGCTCCCCCATGATGGGAGGATTCAATGAGCAGTTCTTC. It translates to CASSSPMMGGFNEQFF.